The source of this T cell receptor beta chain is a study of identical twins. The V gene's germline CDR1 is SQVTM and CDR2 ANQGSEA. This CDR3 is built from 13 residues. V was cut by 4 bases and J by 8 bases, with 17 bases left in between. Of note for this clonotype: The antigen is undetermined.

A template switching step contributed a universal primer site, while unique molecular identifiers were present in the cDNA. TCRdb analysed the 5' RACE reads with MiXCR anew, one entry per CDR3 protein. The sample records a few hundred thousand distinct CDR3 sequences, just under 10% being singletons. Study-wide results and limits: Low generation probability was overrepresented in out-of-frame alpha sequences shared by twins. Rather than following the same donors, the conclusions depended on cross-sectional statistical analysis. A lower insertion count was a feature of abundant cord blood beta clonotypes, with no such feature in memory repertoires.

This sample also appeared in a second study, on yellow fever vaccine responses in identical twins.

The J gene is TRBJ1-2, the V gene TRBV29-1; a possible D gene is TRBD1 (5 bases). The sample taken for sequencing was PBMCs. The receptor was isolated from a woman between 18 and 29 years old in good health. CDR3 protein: CSVVFGAVRGYTF. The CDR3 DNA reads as TGCAGCGTTGTATTCGGGGCCGTGAGGGGCTACACCTTC.